This passage covers 23 T cell receptor beta chains from one sample sequenced in a study of blood T cells in healthy people across ages. It was with a sample-barcoded 5' primer and a J-beta primer mix that a second PCR of roughly 7 to 12 cycles was run. TCRdb processed the 5' RACE reads anew with MiXCR; each CDR3 protein has one entry. The sample holds about 780,000 distinct CDR3 sequences, about 46% seen once. Sample: blood. The receptors were sampled from a man older than 75 in good health.

The chain couples TRBV12-3 or TRBV12-4 to TRBJ2-1, with 9 bases matching TRBD2. This CDR3 comprises 17 residues. V lost 6 bases to trimming and J lost 2 bases; unmatched junction nucleotides: 11. CDR3 sequence: CASSLGTSPSTYNEQFF. DNA for the CDR3: TGTGCCAGCAGCCTAGGGACTAGCCCTTCGACCTACAATGAGCAGTTCTTC.

The table lists this clonotype with a few counts. The chain combines TRBV20-1 with TRBJ2-3; 8 nucleotides line up with TRBD2. The germline V gene has CDR1 DFQATT and CDR2 SNEGSKA (reference sequence). This CDR3 has 16 amino acids. J lost 6 bases, V lost 5 bases, and 16 bases had no gene match. CDR3 coding DNA: TGCAGTGCTGGTACCTCGAGCGGGAGAGGTTGGGATACGCAGTATTTT. Translated: CSAGTSSGRGWDTQYF.

This clonotype has only a few counts. This chain links TRBV28 with TRBJ2-5, with D tentatively TRBD1 or TRBD2 (6 bases each). Trimming left V 9 bases short and J 5 bases short, with 13 bases between. The CDR3 is made up of 12 amino acids. Germline-derived CDR1 and CDR2 are MDHEN and SYDVKM. In DNA, the CDR3 is TGTGCCAGTGGGGGGCCCGGTGAGACCCAGTACTTC. Translation: CASGGPGETQYF. The variable domain in full, with the rest retrieved from reference TRBV28 and TRBJ2-5, is DVKVTQSSRYLVKRTGEKVFLECVQDMDHENMFWYRQDPGLGLRLIYFSYDVKMKEKGDIPEGYSVSREKKERFSLILESASTNQTSMYLCASGGPGETQYFGPGTRLLVL.

This chain links TRBV3-1 with TRBJ2-3, with D possibly matching TRBD2 (5 bases). The CDR3 has 15 amino acids. The V end lost 4 bases, the J end lost 4 bases, and 15 bases lay between the germline ends. Germline CDR1 LGHDT, CDR2 YNNKEL (reference sequence). CDR3 bases: TGTGCCAGCAGCCGAGGGTTTTGGGATCCAGATACGCAGTATTTT. Amino acid sequence: CASSRGFWDPDTQYF.

This clonotype was picked up a small number of times. The genes are TRBV20-1 and TRBJ2-3, with 10 bases that match TRBD2. Looked up from germline, CDR1 is DFQATT and CDR2 is SNEGSKA (reference sequence). The ends lost 5 bases at V and 2 bases at J; junction bases unmatched: 4. This CDR3 region has 14 residues. CDR3 coding DNA: TGCAGTGCTTTACTAGCGGGGAACACAGATACGCAGTATTTT. Translating it yields CSALLAGNTDTQYF.

This clonotype was counted a few times. The chain couples TRBV18 to TRBJ1-1; D gene ambiguous. Germline V gene data show CDR1 as KGHSH and CDR2 as LQKENI. Trimming pared 1 base from V and 3 bases from J, leaving 6 bases between. This CDR3 has 13 residues. The CDR3 DNA follows: TGTGCCAGCTCACCACGGCTGGACACTGAAGCTTTCTTT. This codes for CASSPRLDTEAFF.

This clonotype has just a few counts. V usage is TRBV28 and J usage is TRBJ2-7, with 7 bases that match TRBD1. Germline V gene data show CDR1 as MDHEN and CDR2 as SYDVKM. This CDR3 has 14 amino acids. With 5 bases clipped from V and 0 bases from J, the junction kept 4 bases outside the gene matches. The CDR3 DNA sequence: TGTGCCAGCAGTACACCAGGGGGCTCCTACGAGCAGTACTTC. Translating it yields CASSTPGGSYEQYF. Combining the CDR3 with reference TRBV28 and TRBJ2-7 gives the whole variable domain DVKVTQSSRYLVKRTGEKVFLECVQDMDHENMFWYRQDPGLGLRLIYFSYDVKMKEKGDIPEGYSVSREKKERFSLILESASTNQTSMYLCASSTPGGSYEQYFGPGTRLTVT.

CDR3 loop: CASSQVQDLTDTQYF. The CDR3 DNA reads as TGTGCCAGCAGCCAAGTACAGGACCTCACAGATACGCAGTATTTT. The genes are TRBV4-2 and TRBJ2-3, with D possibly TRBD1 on 5 matching bases. The V gene's germline CDR1 is LGHNA and CDR2 YNFKEQ. The CDR3 is made up of 15 amino acids. Between the trimmed V and J ends, which lost 1 base and 2 bases, there was a span of 10 bases.

This clonotype was picked up a small number of times. J is TRBJ2-3 and V is TRBV4-2; 7 positions agree with TRBD2. The CDR3 extends over 15 amino acids. Germline V lookup: CDR1 LGHNA, CDR2 YNFKEQ. Unmatched junction bases numbered 4, after V lost 2 bases and J lost 2 bases. The CDR3 region is CASSQLAEITDTQYF. The CDR3 DNA sequence: TGTGCCAGCAGCCAACTAGCGGAGATCACAGATACGCAGTATTTT.

The chain recombines TRBV27 with TRBJ2-7; D may be TRBD1 (6 bases). The CDR3 length is 15 residues. The V and J ends lost 3 bases and 4 bases respectively, with 16 bases between them. CDR1 and CDR2 (germline): MNHEY, SMNVEV (reference sequence). The DNA for the CDR3 is TGTGCCAGCAGTTTGAGGGCAGGGGTATGGTACGAGCAGTACTTC. Translation: CASSLRAGVWYEQYF.

The chain has TRBV3-1 and TRBJ2-3; D is uncertain. CDR1 is LGHDT, CDR2 YNNKEL, per germline (reference sequence). CDR3 size: 11 residues. V shed 3 bases and J shed 10 bases, with 8 bases lying between them. CDR3 sequence (DNA): TGTGCCAGCAGCCATCTGGATGCGCAGTATTTT. It codes for CASSHLDAQYF.

This clonotype has only one observation. This rearrangement joins TRBV7-9 to TRBJ1-2; D perhaps matches TRBD1 (6 bases). This CDR3 comprises 15 residues. The germline CDR1 and CDR2 sequences are SEHNR and FQNEAQ (reference sequence). Trimming left V 5 bases short and J 0 bases short, with 13 bases between. CDR3 in DNA: TGTGCCAGCAGCCAGGGACAATATACTAACTATGGCTACACCTTC. Protein: CASSQGQYTNYGYTF.

The rearrangement joins TRBV27 to TRBJ2-1; D is unresolved. V was cut by 4 bases and J by 10 bases, with 17 bases left in between. CDR1 is MNHEY and CDR2 is SMNVEV in the germline V gene (reference sequence). The CDR3 runs 14 residues. The DNA of the CDR3 is TGTGCCAGCAGTTCTCCCCCGGCACCAGCAGAGCAGTTCTTC. It codes for CASSSPPAPAEQFF.

This clonotype has a handful of counts. This sequence joins TRBV4-1 and TRBJ2-5; TRBD1 or TRBD2 may be the D gene (6 bases each). The length of the CDR3 is 16 residues. Germline loops: CDR1 MGHRA, CDR2 YSYEKL. Trimming took 3 bases from V and 5 from J, leaving 19 bases between them. The CDR3 is CASSHVRGAGDETQYF. CDR3 nucleotide sequence: TGCGCCAGCAGCCACGTTAGGGGGGCAGGGGATGAGACCCAGTACTTC.

The chain combines TRBV20-1 with TRBJ1-1; 7 bases fit TRBD1. Germline CDR1 DFQATT, CDR2 SNEGSKA (reference sequence). The CDR3 covers 13 residues. V shed 8 bases and J 0 bases; nucleotides not matched to a gene: 6. CDR3 sequence: CSPRGRMNTEAFF. Here the CDR3 DNA reads TGCAGTCCAAGGGGGCGTATGAACACTGAAGCTTTCTTT.

This clonotype has more than one count but fewer than ten. This chain links TRBV3-1 with TRBJ2-7; D is ambiguous. This CDR3 is built from 13 residues. V lost 3 bases to trimming and J lost 3 bases, with 9 bases between them. The germline V gene has CDR1 LGHDT and CDR2 YNNKEL (reference sequence). The CDR3 DNA reads TGTGCCAGCAGCCATTTACAGAACTACGAGCAGTACTTC. Its translation: CASSHLQNYEQYF.

This clonotype has just a few counts. The gene calls are TRBV29-1 and TRBJ2-3; tentatively, D is TRBD2 (6 bases). The CDR3 covers 14 residues. V lost 7 bases, J lost 6 bases, and 20 bases lay in between. CDR1 and CDR2 from the germline V gene are SQVTM and ANQGSEA. Here the CDR3 DNA reads TGCAGCGCCCAAATCGGCGGGACGGCGGATACGCAGTATTTT. This encodes CSAQIGGTADTQYF.

This clonotype was picked up a small number of times. The gene calls are TRBV7-2 and TRBJ1-2; the D gene is possibly TRBD1 (5 bases). The germline gives CDR1 SGHTA, CDR2 FQGNSA. Deletions cut 5 bases from V and 8 bases from J, with 15 bases between. The length of the CDR3 is 13 residues. The DNA for the CDR3 is TGTGCCAGCAGCCCCAGAGGGGTGGAGGGCTACACCTTC. This gives the protein CASSPRGVEGYTF.

This clonotype was seen only a few times. The rearrangement links TRBV7-8 to TRBJ1-1; unclear D gene. Germline CDR1 is SGHVS and CDR2 is FQNEAQ. V was clipped by 2 bases and J by 5 bases, with 9 bases between them. There are 13 residues in the CDR3. CDR3 nucleotide sequence: TGTGCCAGCAGCTTATCCGGGTGGACTGAAGCTTTCTTT. Protein: CASSLSGWTEAFF.

V is TRBV5-1 and J is TRBJ2-1, with 15 bases that match TRBD2. CDR3 size: 17 residues. Germline CDR1 SGHRS, CDR2 YFSETQ. V lost 6 bases and J lost 8; bases outside the gene matches: 12. The CDR3 DNA follows: TGCGCCAGCACCAGTCAACCGGGACTAGCGGGGGGAGATGAGCAGTTCTTC. It specifies CASTSQPGLAGGDEQFF. The whole variable domain, filled in from reference TRBV5-1 and TRBJ2-1, reads KAGVTQTPRYLIKTRGQQVTLSCSPISGHRSVSWYQQTPGQGLQFLFEYFSETQRNKGNFPGRFSGRQFSNSRSEMNVSTLELGDSALYLCASTSQPGLAGGDEQFFGPGTRLTVL.

V usage is TRBV15 and J usage is TRBJ2-7, with no clear D. The CDR3 totals 14 residues. Germline V gene data show CDR1 as LNHNV and CDR2 as YYDKDF (reference sequence). The germline V and J ends were trimmed by 1 base and 6 bases, with 13 bases remaining between them. The CDR3 reads CATSRARTWGEQYF. CDR3 in DNA: TGTGCCACCAGCAGAGCACGAACTTGGGGCGAGCAGTACTTC.

Note on this clonotype: One junction end does not reproduce the germline sequence, and a read error may be involved. This chain connects TRBV5-1 to TRBJ2-6, with D tentatively TRBD1 or TRBD2 (5 bases each). The V gene's germline CDR1 is SGHRS and CDR2 YFSETQ. The CDR3 runs to 15 residues. The CDR3 loop is CACSLGVNGANVLTF. As DNA, the CDR3 is TGCGCCTGCAGCTTGGGGGTAAATGGGGCCAACGTCCTGACTTTC.

The CDR3 is CASSYSTSGSTDTQYF. CDR3 DNA sequence: TGTGCCAGCAGTTACTCGACTAGCGGAAGCACAGATACGCAGTATTTT. V and J are TRBV6-6 and TRBJ2-3, with 9 bases aligning to TRBD2. This CDR3 region has 16 residues. The V segment lost 0 bases and the J segment 0 bases; nucleotides outside the gene matches: 1. Germline CDR1 reads MNHNY; CDR2 reads SVGAGI (reference sequence).